This T cell receptor (beta chain) was documented in a study of T cell changes during pregnancy in multiple sclerosis. Assay used: immunoSEQ multiplex PCR; TCRdb lists only in-frame clones, some missing. The table has more than 65,000 clones, 85% to 95% seen once. CDR3 length: 15 amino acids. With 4 bases clipped from V and 1 base from J, the junction kept 5 bases outside the gene matches. Looked up from germline, CDR1 is SGHRS and CDR2 is YFSETQ. The chain couples TRBV5-1 to TRBJ1-1; the match to TRBD1 covers 9 bases. The receptor's source is a female donor with multiple sclerosis, enrolled in a pregnancy study. The sequences come from CD4+ T cells from peripheral blood mononuclear cells, collected before pregnancy. The CDR3 reads CASSPRQGENTEAFF. CDR3 in DNA: TGCGCCAGCAGCCCCCGACAGGGGGAGAACACTGAAGCTTTCTTT.